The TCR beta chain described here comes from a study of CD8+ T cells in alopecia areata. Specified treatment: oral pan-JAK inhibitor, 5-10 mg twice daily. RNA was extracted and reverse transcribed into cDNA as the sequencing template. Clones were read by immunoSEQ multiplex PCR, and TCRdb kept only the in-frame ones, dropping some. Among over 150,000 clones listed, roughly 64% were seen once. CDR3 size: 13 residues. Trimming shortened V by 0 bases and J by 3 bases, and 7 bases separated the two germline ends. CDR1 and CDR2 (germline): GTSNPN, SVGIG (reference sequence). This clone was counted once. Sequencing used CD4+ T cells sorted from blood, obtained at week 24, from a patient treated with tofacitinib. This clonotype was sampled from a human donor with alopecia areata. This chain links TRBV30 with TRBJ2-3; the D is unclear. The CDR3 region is CAWSVIGTDTQYF. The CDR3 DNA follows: TGTGCCTGGAGTGTAATCGGGACAGATACGCAGTATTTT.